A single sample gave rise to the 2 T cell receptor beta chains below, sequenced in a study of technical replicates of blood from a few donors. TCRdb's copy holds only in-frame clones and misses some; the assay was immunoSEQ multiplex PCR. Here the sample spans some 69,000 clones, approximately 88% being singletons. Sequenced input: PBMCs. The receptors shown here come from a human donor in good health. Some clones in this sample may be carry-over from other donors' samples.

The DNA of the CDR3 is TGCAGCGTAGACCGACAGGGTCTGGGGTACGAGCAGTACTTC. Protein: CSVDRQGLGYEQYF. The chain joins TRBV29-1 to TRBJ2-7; 7 bases line up with TRBD1. The CDR3 runs to 14 residues. V shed 6 bases and J 4 bases; nucleotides not matched to a gene: 12. Germline CDR1 is SQVTM and CDR2 is ANQGSEA.

The rearrangement links TRBV27 to TRBJ1-5, with 7 bases identical to TRBD1. Germline CDR1 MNHEY, CDR2 SMNVEV (reference sequence). This CDR3 spans 17 amino acids. V shed 2 bases, J shed 3 bases, and the junction held 10 bases outside the gene matches. In DNA form, the CDR3 reads TGTGCCAGCAGTTTAAAAGGACAGGCCTATTTCAATCAGCCCCAGCATTTT. Its translation is CASSLKGQAYFNQPQHF.